One and the same sample provided the 2 T cell receptor beta chains below, sequenced in a study of OX40 agonist ivuxolimab in advanced cancers. Data came from immunoSEQ multiplex PCR; TCRdb stores just in-frame clones and leaves some out. The data show roughly 70,000 clones, over 75% seen once. The source was CD4+ or CD8+ T cells sorted from blood, collected in a trial of the OX40 agonist ivuxolimab. The receptors were sampled from an adult with an advanced solid tumor such as melanoma, head and neck, liver or kidney cancer.

This clone was seen just once. The V call is TRBV10-3, the J call TRBJ1-6; D possibly corresponds to TRBD1 (6 bases). The V gene's germline CDR1 is ENHRY and CDR2 SYGVKD. CDR3 length: 14 amino acids. Trimming pared 6 bases from V and 7 bases from J, leaving 13 bases between. CDR3 sequence: CAISTEGGNSPLHF. In nucleotides, the CDR3 is TGTGCCATCAGCACAGAGGGGGGCAATTCACCCCTCCACTTT.

On this clone: Within the sample, other DNA sequences also encode this same CDR3. The rearrangement links TRBV7-2 to TRBJ2-7; D is ambiguous. CDR3 length: 11 residues. Germline values: CDR1 SGHTA, CDR2 FQGNSA. The V gene lost 5 bases and the J gene lost 3 bases, with 5 bases spanning the gap. The CDR3 region has the DNA TGTGCCAGCAGCCTCTACTACGAGCAGTACTTC. This encodes CASSLYYEQYF.